This record covers a single T cell receptor (beta chain). This entry comes from a study of blood T cell repertoires in COVID-19. Whole-study context: The cDNA or gDNA used as material had been derived from T cells, B-cell-depleted T cells, or PBMCs.

This CDR3 comprises 14 residues. Germline values: CDR1 SGHRS, CDR2 YFSETQ. Trimming removed 0 bases from V and 6 bases from J, with 12 bases in between. In the authors' methods: Nucleated cell counts were estimated from reference gene primer amplification. The assay was immunoSEQ multiplex PCR, and TCRdb's table has in-frame clones only and misses some. V and J calls and clone size are given by that table; D and trimming were obtained from the DNA. The table lists fewer than 70,000 clones, 80% to 90% of them singletons, with about 1.5% in the top ten. The V call is TRBV5-1, the J call TRBJ1-1, with D possibly matching TRBD1 (6 bases). The source of this sequence is a woman aged 55-70 years with acute or convalescent COVID-19. The sequenced sample consisted of peripheral blood. The CDR3: CASSLGQGSSEAFF. The DNA for the CDR3 is TGCGCCAGCAGCTTGGGGCAGGGGAGCTCTGAAGCTTTCTTT.